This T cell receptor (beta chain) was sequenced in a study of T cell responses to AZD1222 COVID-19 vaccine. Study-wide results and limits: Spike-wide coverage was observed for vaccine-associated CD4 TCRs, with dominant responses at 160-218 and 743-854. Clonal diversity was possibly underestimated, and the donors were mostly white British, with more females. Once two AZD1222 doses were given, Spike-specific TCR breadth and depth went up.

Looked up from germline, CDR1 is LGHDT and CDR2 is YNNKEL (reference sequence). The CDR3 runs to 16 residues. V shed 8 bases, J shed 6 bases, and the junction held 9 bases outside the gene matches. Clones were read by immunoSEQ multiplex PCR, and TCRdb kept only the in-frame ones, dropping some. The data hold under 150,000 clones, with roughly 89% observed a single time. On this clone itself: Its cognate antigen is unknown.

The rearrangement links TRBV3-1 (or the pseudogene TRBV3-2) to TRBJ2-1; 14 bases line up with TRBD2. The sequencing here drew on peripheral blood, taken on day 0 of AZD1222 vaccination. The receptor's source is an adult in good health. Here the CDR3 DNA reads TGTGCCAGCCGAACCGGGACTAGCGGGGGCCTCAATGAGCAGTTCTTC. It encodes CASRTGTSGGLNEQFF.